These 22 T cell receptor beta chains were all obtained from the same sample, sequenced in a study of CD8 T cells in Susac syndrome. With random hexamers, reverse transcription was performed on roughly 0.45 to 1 ug of RNA. One entry per CDR3 protein results from TCRdb running MiXCR on the immunoSEQ multiplex PCR reads. The table has about 120,000 distinct CDR3 sequences, approximately 94% seen once. Sequenced: CD4+ T cells from PBMCs. All receptors derive from a human donor with multiple sclerosis.

Here the CDR3 reads CSARVVGSSSGNTIYF. CDR3 DNA: TGCAGTGCTAGAGTGGTCGGATCCAGCTCTGGAAACACCATATATTTT. The gene calls are TRBV20-1 and TRBJ1-3; D is ambiguous. Trimming pared 1 base from V and 0 bases from J, leaving 13 bases between. This CDR3 comprises 16 residues. Germline V gene data show CDR1 as DFQATT and CDR2 as SNEGSKA (reference sequence).

This chain uses TRBV12-3 or TRBV12-4 with TRBJ2-7, with 7 positions matching TRBD1. Trimming at V came to 11 bases and at J to 4 bases, leaving 11 bases not matched to a gene. The CDR3 contains 13 residues. CDR3 coding DNA: TGTGCCTCACGACAGGGCGTCGGATACGAGCAGTACTTC. It encodes CASRQGVGYEQYF.

The chain combines TRBV5-6 with TRBJ2-1, with D maybe TRBD2 (6 bases). Per germline, CDR1 SGHDT and CDR2 YYEEEE. V was cut by 4 bases and J by 14 bases, with 25 bases left in between. The length of the CDR3 is 15 residues. CDR3 coding DNA: TGTGCCAGCAGCCGCGCGGGACTCCACCTCTCCCATGAGTTCTTC. Its translation: CASSRAGLHLSHEFF.

The table lists this clonotype with a count of one. This sequence joins TRBV9 and TRBJ2-4, with D perhaps assigned TRBD1 or TRBD2 (7 bases each). Trimming removed 0 bases from V and 6 bases from J, with 19 bases in between. CDR1 and CDR2 from the germline V gene are SGDLS and YYNGEE. This CDR3 is built from 17 residues. The CDR3 here is CASSVAGRGGMGNIQYF. CDR3 sequence (DNA): TGTGCCAGCAGCGTAGCGGGCAGGGGGGGGATGGGAAACATTCAGTACTTC.

This chain uses TRBV6-1 with TRBJ1-5; D might be TRBD1 (6 bases). Germline V gives CDR1 MNHNS, CDR2 SASEGT. The CDR3 length is 15 residues. Trimming stripped 7 bases from V and 0 bases from J, with 13 bases between. CDR3 sequence: CASIRQDYSNQPQHF. In nucleotides, the CDR3 is TGTGCCAGCATCAGACAGGATTATAGCAATCAGCCCCAGCATTTT.

The chain links TRBV30 to TRBJ2-2; D is unresolved. The CDR3 spans 12 residues. Trimming cost V 3 bases and J 7 bases, with 9 bases left between them. The germline gives CDR1 GTSNPN, CDR2 SVGIG (reference sequence). The CDR3 reads CAWSPVVGELFF. The CDR3 DNA reads as TGTGCCTGGAGCCCCGTTGTCGGGGAGCTGTTTTTT.

The genes are TRBV12-3 or TRBV12-4 and TRBJ2-3; tentatively, D is TRBD2 (5 bases). The CDR3 contains 13 residues. Trimming stripped 6 bases from V and 7 bases from J, with 14 bases between. The CDR3 nucleotides are TGTGCCAGCAGGGGAGATACCCACTATACGCAGTATTTT. It encodes CASRGDTHYTQYF.

A few counts support this clonotype. This chain links TRBV18 with TRBJ1-1; the match to TRBD1 covers 8 bases. Germline CDR1 reads KGHSH; CDR2 reads LQKENI. Trimming cost V 6 bases and J 0 bases; bases outside gene matches: 0. The CDR3 extends over 13 amino acids. This CDR3 is CASSGQVNTEAFF. The CDR3 DNA follows: TGTGCCAGCTCGGGACAGGTGAACACTGAAGCTTTCTTT. The full variable domain, completed using reference TRBV18 and TRBJ1-1, is NAGVMQNPRHLVRRRGQEARLRCSPMKGHSHVYWYRQLPEEGLKFMVYLQKENIIDESGMPKERFSAEFPKEGPSILRIQQVVRGDSAAYFCASSGQVNTEAFFGQGTRLTVV.

The chain joins TRBV14 to TRBJ2-2; D uncertain. The CDR3 totals 13 residues. V lost 4 bases to trimming and J lost 1 base, with 4 bases between them. CDR1 and CDR2 (germline): SGHDN, FVKESK. This chain's CDR3 is CASSRQNTGELFF. The CDR3 nucleotides read TGTGCCAGCAGCCGACAGAACACCGGGGAGCTGTTTTTT.

The chain is built from TRBV6-6 and TRBJ2-7, with D uncertain. The CDR3 contains 13 residues. V lost 2 bases and J 4 bases, leaving 9 bases between the germline ends. From germline, CDR1 is MNHNY and CDR2 SVGAGI (reference sequence). The CDR3 reads CASSYILGYEQYF. The CDR3 DNA reads as TGTGCCAGCAGTTACATATTAGGGTACGAGCAGTACTTC.

CDR3 DNA: TGTGCCACCAGTGATGGTGTTGCAGATACGCAGTATTTT. Its protein is CATSDGVADTQYF. The chain links TRBV24-1 to TRBJ2-3; no definite D call. V shed 3 bases and J shed 4 bases, with 7 bases lying between them. The CDR3 extends over 13 amino acids. The germline V gene has CDR1 KGHDR and CDR2 SFDVKD.

V is TRBV29-1 and J is TRBJ2-4; possibly TRBD2 for D (6 bases). Trimming removed 7 bases at V and 3 bases at J, with 10 bases between. This CDR3 is built from 12 residues. Germline V gene data show CDR1 as SQVTM and CDR2 as ANQGSEA. The CDR3 loop reads CSARGFKNIQYF. Written as DNA, the CDR3 is TGCAGCGCCCGGGGGTTCAAAAACATTCAGTACTTC.

The rearrangement links TRBV20-1 to TRBJ2-1, with TRBD2 identical over 7 bases. Germline assignment: CDR1 DFQATT and CDR2 SNEGSKA (reference sequence). CDR3 length: 15 amino acids. Trimming removed 6 bases from V and 2 bases from J; junction bases left unmatched: 10. The CDR3 reads CSAPAAGAPYNEQFF. The CDR3 bases are TGCAGTGCCCCCGCGGCGGGAGCCCCCTACAATGAGCAGTTCTTC.

J is TRBJ2-3 and V is TRBV20-1; D perhaps matches TRBD2 (6 bases). Germline CDR1 and CDR2: DFQATT and SNEGSKA (reference sequence). The CDR3 extends over 15 amino acids. With 2 bases removed from V and 5 bases from J, the gap between germline ends came to 17 bases. The CDR3 region has the DNA TGCAGTGCTAGAAGGGCCCACCTAGCGTTAGATACGCAGTATTTT. Its protein is CSARRAHLALDTQYF.

The V and J genes are TRBV7-9 and TRBJ1-1, with D perhaps TRBD1 (6 bases). Germline V gene sequence: CDR1 SEHNR, CDR2 FQNEAQ (reference sequence). Trimming stripped 2 bases from V and 5 bases from J, with 18 bases between. This CDR3 has 16 amino acids. CDR3 bases: TGTGCCAGCAGCTTACGGCAGGGGCGAGACCCAACTGAAGCTTTCTTT. Its translation: CASSLRQGRDPTEAFF. Full variable domain (rest looked up from reference TRBV7-9 and TRBJ1-1): DTGVSQNPRHKITKRGQNVTFRCDPISEHNRLYWYRQTLGQGPEFLTYFQNEAQLEKSRLLSDRFSAERPKGSFSTLEIQRTEQGDSAMYLCASSLRQGRDPTEAFFGQGTRLTVV.

The genes are TRBV4-1 and TRBJ1-2; the D gene is possibly TRBD1 (5 bases). The germline V gene encodes CDR1 MGHRA and CDR2 YSYEKL. Trimming shortened V by 1 base and J by 5 bases, and 17 bases separated the two germline ends. CDR3 length equals 16 residues. Written as DNA, the CDR3 is TGCGCCAGCAGCCAAGCCACAGGAAAGACTAGGTATGGCTACACCTTC. This codes for CASSQATGKTRYGYTF.

The chain links TRBV18 to TRBJ2-7, with D possibly matching TRBD2 (6 bases). Germline V CDR1 and CDR2: KGHSH, LQKENI. CDR3 size: 13 residues. Trimming removed 6 bases at V and 1 base at J, with 10 bases between. The CDR3 sequence: CASSLAESYEQYF. In DNA, the CDR3 is TGTGCCAGCTCCTTAGCGGAATCCTACGAGCAGTACTTC.

The chain recombines TRBV28 with TRBJ1-2, with D perhaps matching TRBD1 (5 bases). V lost 5 bases and J 7 bases, leaving 14 bases between the germline ends. This CDR3 is built from 13 residues. Germline V gene lookup returns CDR1 MDHEN and CDR2 SYDVKM. This CDR3 reads CASSLTAPGGYTF. CDR3 DNA: TGTGCCAGCAGTCTGACAGCCCCGGGTGGCTACACCTTC.

The chain uses TRBV4-2 and TRBJ1-1; D might be TRBD1 (5 bases). The V end lost 3 bases, the J end lost 0 bases, and 17 bases lay between the germline ends. CDR1 and CDR2 from the germline V gene are LGHNA and YNFKEQ. This CDR3 contains 17 residues. This CDR3 reads CASSQVAQGTMNTEAFF. As DNA, the CDR3 is TGTGCCAGCAGCCAGGTCGCACAAGGGACCATGAACACTGAAGCTTTCTTT.

The chain has TRBV19 and TRBJ1-1; D gene ambiguous. CDR1 is LNHDA, CDR2 SQIVND, per germline (reference sequence). V lost 3 bases and J 7 bases, leaving 18 bases between the germline ends. The CDR3 runs to 15 residues. The CDR3 nucleotides are TGTGCCAGTAGTATGACAACGTCCACCCCTATTGAAGCTTTCTTT. Residues: CASSMTTSTPIEAFF.

CDR3 in DNA: TGTGCCAGCAGCCCTCGGCAGGGAGAGACCCAGTACTTC. As protein: CASSPRQGETQYF. The chain recombines TRBV9 with TRBJ2-5; D perhaps matches TRBD1 (5 bases). V gave up 4 bases and J gave up 4 bases, with 11 bases separating them. This CDR3 is built from 13 residues. The V gene's germline CDR1 is SGDLS and CDR2 YYNGEE.

J is TRBJ2-5 and V is TRBV5-1, with D unclear. V was shortened by 5 bases and J by 2 bases, with 7 bases between the two germline ends. This CDR3 contains 12 residues. In germline, CDR1 is SGHRS, CDR2 YFSETQ. CDR3 region: CASRRDQETQYF. In DNA, the CDR3 is TGCGCCAGCAGACGAGATCAAGAGACCCAGTACTTC.